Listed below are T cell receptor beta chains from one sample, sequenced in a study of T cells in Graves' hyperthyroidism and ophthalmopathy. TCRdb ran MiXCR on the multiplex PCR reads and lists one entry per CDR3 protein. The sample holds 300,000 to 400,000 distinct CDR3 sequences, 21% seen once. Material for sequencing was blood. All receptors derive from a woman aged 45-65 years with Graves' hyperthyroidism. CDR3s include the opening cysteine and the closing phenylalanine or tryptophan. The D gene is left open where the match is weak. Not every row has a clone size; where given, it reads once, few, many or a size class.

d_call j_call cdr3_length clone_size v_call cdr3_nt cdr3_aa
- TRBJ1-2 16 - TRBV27 TGTGCCAGCAGTTTGACGTACGGGCACCTAAACTATGGCTACACCTTC CASSLTYGHLNYGYTF
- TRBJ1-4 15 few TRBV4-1 TGCGCCAGCAGCCAAGACAGGGGAGGGCGTGAAAAACTGTTTTTT CASSQDRGGREKLFF
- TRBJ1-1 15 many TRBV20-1 TGCAGTGCCTGGGGTAAGGGTTCTATGAACACTGAAGCTTTCTTT CSAWGKGSMNTEAFF
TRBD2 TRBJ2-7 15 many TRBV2 TGTGCCAGCAGTAGACTAGCGGGGGTTGTTGGCGAGCAGTACTTC CASSRLAGVVGEQYF
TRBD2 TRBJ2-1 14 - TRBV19 TGTGCCAGTCAAGGACTAGCGGGATCCTATGAGCAGTTCTTC CASQGLAGSYEQFF
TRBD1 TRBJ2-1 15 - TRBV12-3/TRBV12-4 TGTGCCAGCAGTTCGCGGACAGGGGCAAACAATGAGCAGTTCTTC CASSSRTGANNEQFF
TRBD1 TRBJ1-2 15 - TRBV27 TGTGCCAGCAGTACCGGGACAGGGGCACCCAATGGCTACACCTTC CASSTGTGAPNGYTF
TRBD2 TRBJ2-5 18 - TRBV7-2 TGTGCCAGCAGCTTCCCGGGACTAGCGGGGGGGGGACAAGAGACCCAGTACTTC CASSFPGLAGGGQETQYF
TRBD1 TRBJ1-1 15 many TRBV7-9 TGTGCCAGCAGCTCGGCAGGGGGCTTGAGCACTGAAGCTTTCTTT CASSSAGGLSTEAFF
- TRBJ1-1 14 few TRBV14 TGTGCCAGCAGCCAAGGGTGGGGAGGGACTGAAGCTTTCTTT CASSQGWGGTEAFF
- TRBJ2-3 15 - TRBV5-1 TGCGCCAGCAGCTTGGGCTTCAGCGGCACAGATACGCAGTATTTT CASSLGFSGTDTQYF
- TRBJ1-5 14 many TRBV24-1 TGTGCCACCAGTGACCTCCAGGTAAATCAGCCCCAGCATTTT CATSDLQVNQPQHF
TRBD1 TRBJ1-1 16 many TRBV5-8 TGTGCCAGCAGGCCCCACAGGGGTTTAATACACACTGAAGCTTTCTTT CASRPHRGLIHTEAFF
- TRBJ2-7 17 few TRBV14 TGTGCCAGCAGCCAGGCTGGACTGGAGCCGGTGGACTACGAGCAGTACTTC CASSQAGLEPVDYEQYF
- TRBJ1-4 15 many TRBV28 TGTGCCAGCAGTACCGGGGGAACAGGATATGAAAAACTGTTTTTT CASSTGGTGYEKLFF
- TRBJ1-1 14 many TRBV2 TGTGCCAGCAGTGAAAGGGTCATGAACACTGAAGCTTTCTTT CASSERVMNTEAFF
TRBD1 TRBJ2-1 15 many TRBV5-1 TGCGCCAGCAGCTTGGCCGGGACAGGGGCCAATGAGCAGTTCTTC CASSLAGTGANEQFF
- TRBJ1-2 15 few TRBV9 TGTGCCAGCAGCGTAGGAGCACAGACCACGGATGGCTACACCTTC CASSVGAQTTDGYTF
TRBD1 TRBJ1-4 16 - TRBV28 TGTGCCAGCAGTGTCCCGGGACAGGGTGGAAATGAAAAACTGTTTTTT CASSVPGQGGNEKLFF
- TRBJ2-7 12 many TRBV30 TGTGCCTGGAGCCAGCTTACCCACGAGCAGTACTTC CAWSQLTHEQYF
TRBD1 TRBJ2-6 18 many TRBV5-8 TGTGCCAGCAGCAGGACAGGTATCGGCTCGGCTGGGGCCAACGTCCTGACTTTC CASSRTGIGSAGANVLTF
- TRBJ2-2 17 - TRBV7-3 TGTGCCAGCAGCTTAGGGTTCGGGGACCGGAACACCGGGGAGCTGTTTTTT CASSLGFGDRNTGELFF
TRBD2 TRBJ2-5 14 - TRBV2 TGTGCCAGCAGAGGCGGGGGTTTTGGGGAGACCCAGTACTTC CASRGGGFGETQYF
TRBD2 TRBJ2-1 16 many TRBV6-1 TGTGCCAGCAGTTCCGGGGGACTAGGTCGTCACAATGAGCAGTTCTTC CASSSGGLGRHNEQFF
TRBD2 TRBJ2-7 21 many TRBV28 TGTGCCAGCAGTTTAAAGCTCCAGGTTACTAGCGGGGGCCAGATCTCCTACGAGCAGTACTTC CASSLKLQVTSGGQISYEQYF
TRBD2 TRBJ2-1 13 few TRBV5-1 TGCGCCAGCAGCTTCGGGGGGGCCCGAGAGCAGTTCTTC CASSFGGAREQFF
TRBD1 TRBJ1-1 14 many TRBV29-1 TGCAGCTCGATCCGGACAGGGGAGAACACTGAAGCTTTCTTT CSSIRTGENTEAFF
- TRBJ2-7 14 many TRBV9 TGTGCCAGCAGCGAGGGACATACCGTCTACGAGCAGTACTTC CASSEGHTVYEQYF
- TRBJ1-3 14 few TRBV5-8 TGTGCCAGCAGTTTAGTCGTCTCTGGAAACACCATATATTTT CASSLVVSGNTIYF
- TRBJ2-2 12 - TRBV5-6 TGTGCCAGCAGCTATCAGAACGGGGAGCTGTTTTTT CASSYQNGELFF
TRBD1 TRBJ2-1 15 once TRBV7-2 TGTGCCAGCAGCTGGCTTGTCGGGACAGGGGATGAGCAGTTCTTC CASSWLVGTGDEQFF
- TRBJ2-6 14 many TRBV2 TGTGCCAGCACCCCCAGCTCTGGGGCCAACGTCCTGACTTTC CASTPSSGANVLTF
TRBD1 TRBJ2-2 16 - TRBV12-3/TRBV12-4 TGTGCCAGCAGTTCCTCCGGACAGGGGGGCGCCGGGGAGCTGTTTTTT CASSSSGQGGAGELFF
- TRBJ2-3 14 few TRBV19 TGTGCCAGTAGTAAAGGGGTCGGCACAGATACGCAGTATTTT CASSKGVGTDTQYF
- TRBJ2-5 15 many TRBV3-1 TGTGCCAGCAGCCCTCGGGACTTTAAGAAAGAGACCCAGTACTTC CASSPRDFKKETQYF
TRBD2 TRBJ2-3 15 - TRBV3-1 TGTGCCAGCAGCGAGACTAGCGGGAAGGCAGATACGCAGTATTTT CASSETSGKADTQYF
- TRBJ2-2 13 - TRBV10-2 TGCGCCAGCAGGTCAGGGAACACCGGGGAGCTGTTTTTT CASRSGNTGELFF
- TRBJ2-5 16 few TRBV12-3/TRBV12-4 TGTGCCAGCAGTTTAAACAGCCTGAGTTTCATAGAGACCCAGTACTTC CASSLNSLSFIETQYF
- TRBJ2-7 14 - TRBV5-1 TGCGCCAGCAGCTTGCGTTGGGGCCCCTACGAGCAGTACTTC CASSLRWGPYEQYF
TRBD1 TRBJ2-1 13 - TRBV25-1 TGTGCCAGCAGTGGGGGACAGTTGGATGAGCAGTTCTTC CASSGGQLDEQFF
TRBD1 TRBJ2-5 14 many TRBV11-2 TGTGCCAGCAGCTTAACAGGGGCCCAAGAGACCCAGTACTTC CASSLTGAQETQYF
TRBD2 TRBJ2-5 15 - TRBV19 TGTGCCAGTAGTATAGTCGGGGGGGGCTTGAAGACCCAGTACTTC CASSIVGGGLKTQYF
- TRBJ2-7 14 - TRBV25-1 TGTGCCAGCAGTCCGATCGGGGGACAGTCCGAGCAGTACTTC CASSPIGGQSEQYF
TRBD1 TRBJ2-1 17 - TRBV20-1 TGCAGTGCTAATTTCGGGGGGGCCGGGACAGGGGAGAATGAGCAGTTCTTC CSANFGGAGTGENEQFF
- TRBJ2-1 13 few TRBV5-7 TGTGCCAGCAGCTTGCAGGTTAAGGGAGAGCAGTTCTTC CASSLQVKGEQFF
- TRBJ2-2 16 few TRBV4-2 TGTGCCAGCAGCCAAGATCAGCGGGCAAACACCGGGGAGCTGTTTTTT CASSQDQRANTGELFF
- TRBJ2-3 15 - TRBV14 TGTGCCAGCAGCCAGACCATCTTTGGGACGGATACGCAGTATTTT CASSQTIFGTDTQYF
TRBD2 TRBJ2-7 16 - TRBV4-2 TGTGCCAGCAGCCAAGAGAGTAGCGGGTTTTCCTACGAGCAGTACTTC CASSQESSGFSYEQYF
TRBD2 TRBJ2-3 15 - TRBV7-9 TGTGCCAGCAGCTCAACGACTAGCGGCCCCTCTGTCCAGTATTTT CASSSTTSGPSVQYF
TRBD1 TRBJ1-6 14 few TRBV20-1 TGCAGTGCTAGAGAGACAGGGCCTAATTCACCCCTCCACTTT CSARETGPNSPLHF
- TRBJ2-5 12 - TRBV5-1 TGCGCCAGCAGCTTGCGGCAAGAGACCCAGTACTTC CASSLRQETQYF
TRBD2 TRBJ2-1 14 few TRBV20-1 TGCAGTGCGTCTAGCGGGACCGTCTACAATGAGCAGTTCTTC CSASSGTVYNEQFF
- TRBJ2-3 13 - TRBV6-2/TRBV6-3 TGTGCCAGCAGTTACGGGGCCGCAGATACGCAGTATTTT CASSYGAADTQYF